This TCR beta chain was retrieved from a study of blood T cell repertoires in COVID-19. Study details: Samples taken during acute and convalescent COVID-19 were collected in the United States, Italy and Spain. PBMCs, B-cell-depleted T cells, or T cells were the source of the cDNA or gDNA that made up the material.

Per the original data handling: Estimates of nucleated cell counts were drawn from the amplification of reference gene primers. Using immunoSEQ multiplex PCR, the repertoire was profiled, and TCRdb retains in-frame clones only, with some absent. That table is the source of V, J and clone size, and D and trimming were worked out from the DNA. The table has roughly 70,000 clones, around 91% seen once. V was trimmed by 10 bases and J by 0 bases, leaving 13 bases between them. CDR3 length: 13 residues. Germline V lookup: CDR1 SGHAT, CDR2 FQNNGV. The receptor was derived from a human donor in a cohort sampled during active COVID-19. Sample: peripheral blood. This sequence joins TRBV11-2 and TRBJ2-7; D unresolved. The CDR3 protein is CATRSDPSYEQYF. In nucleotides, the CDR3 is TGTGCCACCCGGAGTGATCCCTCCTACGAGCAGTACTTC.